The 2 T cell receptor beta chains in this list originate from one sample, sequenced in a study of T cells in Graves' hyperthyroidism and ophthalmopathy. Amplified TCR beta CDR3 regions derived from RNA transcripts. The study used the HTBI primer set for a first-round RT-PCR of the TCR CDR3. TCRdb processed the multiplex PCR reads anew with MiXCR; each CDR3 protein has one entry. The sample holds approximately 300,000 distinct CDR3 sequences, about 17% seen once. The sample was blood. These receptors all stem from a woman aged 60-75 years with Graves' ophthalmopathy.

A few counts support this clonotype. The chain is built from TRBV20-1 and TRBJ1-6; the match to TRBD1 covers 7 bases. The V segment lost 6 bases and the J segment 4 bases; nucleotides outside the gene matches: 3. This CDR3 is built from 13 residues. CDR1 and CDR2 (germline): DFQATT, SNEGSKA (reference sequence). The CDR3 region has the DNA TGCAGTGCCAGGGACAGTTATAATTCACCCCTCCACTTT. Translating gives CSARDSYNSPLHF.

The table lists this clonotype with many counts. V is TRBV3-1 and J is TRBJ2-7; 8 positions agree with TRBD1. CDR3 length: 15 amino acids. The V gene's germline CDR1 is LGHDT and CDR2 YNNKEL (reference sequence). V was pared by 4 bases and J by 3 bases, with 8 bases of the junction left unmatched. The CDR3 coding sequence is TGTGCCAGCAGCCTAGGACAGGGTTGGAACTACGAGCAGTACTTC. Its protein is CASSLGQGWNYEQYF.